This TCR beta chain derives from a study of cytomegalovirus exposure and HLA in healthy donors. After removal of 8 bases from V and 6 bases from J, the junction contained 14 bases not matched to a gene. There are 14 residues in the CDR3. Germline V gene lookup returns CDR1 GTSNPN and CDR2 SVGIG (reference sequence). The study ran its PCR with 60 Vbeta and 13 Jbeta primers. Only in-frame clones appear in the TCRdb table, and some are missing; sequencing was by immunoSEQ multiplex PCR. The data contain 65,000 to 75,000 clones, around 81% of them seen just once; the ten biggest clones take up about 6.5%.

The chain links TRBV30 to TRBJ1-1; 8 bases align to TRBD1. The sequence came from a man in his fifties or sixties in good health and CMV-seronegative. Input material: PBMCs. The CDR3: CAGDWTGRRAEAFF. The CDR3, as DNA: TGTGCCGGGGACTGGACAGGGCGTAGAGCTGAAGCTTTCTTT.